What follows describes a single T cell receptor (beta chain). Only a few counts were recorded for this clone. What this receptor recognizes is not known. No clone much larger than this one lies a single base away; base qualities are absent. This entry is derived from a study of cytomegalovirus exposure and HLA in healthy donors (dated by TCRdb to between 2016 and 2019). For the study in its entirety: In an earlier analysis of fewer than 750 of the donors, approximately 300 Gb of sequence data and 90 million to 120 million unique TCR beta sequences from about 179 million T cells were reported. Roughly 300 gigabases of sequencing data and around 85 million unique TCR sequences made up an early release that covered approximately 620 HLA-typed donors. Among the approximately 400 genotyped donors, more than 70% belonged to the genetic ancestry cluster associated with self-reported Caucasian donors. The study was designed to test whether signatures of past pathogen exposure could be identified by cataloging public T cell receptors. The study used immunosequencing to profile the T cell repertoires of 666 subjects and linked those repertoires to cytomegalovirus serostatus. Besides the first cohort of approximately 710 subjects, a separate validation cohort made up of 120 different subjects was used. To predict cytomegalovirus infection status, the study combined high-throughput TCR immunosequencing, statistical association of individual TCRs with disease status, and machine learning. In a later analysis, previously published TCR beta repertoires from 666 donors were re-analyzed and high-resolution HLA genotyping was added so that TCR occurrence patterns could be studied. In the later analysis, no new phenotypic data were used to find candidate immune exposures; instead, reliance was placed on TCR beta sequences and their occurrence across donors. In an earlier analysis of more than 550 of the donors, high-throughput TCR beta sequencing was used to judge whether each TCR beta V gene segment behaved as functional or pseudogenic. Donor age, sex, ethnicity and CMV serostatus were compiled alongside the repertoire data. A later genetic analysis took genome-wide SNP genotypes for about three fifths of the roughly 670 donors and used that subset as a discovery cohort. All discovery cohort repertoires had been generated on a single sequencing platform. HLA typing covered class I and class II loci at four-digit resolution. The number of donors typed differed by locus, with about 629-630 for A, B, C, DRB1 and DQB1, 522 for DQA1, 600 to 610 for DPA1, and 400 to 490 for DPB1. Roughly 5 DR-DQ haplotypes were handled as single units for association and clustering, since linkage in the cohort was strong. Among some 400 genotyped donors of the cohort, an average of approximately 240,000 unique TCR beta nucleotide sequences was sequenced per donor, of which about 19% were non-productive. Broad study findings and their caveats: In a later analysis, the rate of TCR association differed among HLA loci, with DRB1 alleles having the most associated TCRs and HLA-C alleles having the fewest. Compared with the approximately 670-donor mean, donors in an Asian-associated ancestry cluster had fewer N-insertions in productive TCRs, according to a later genetic analysis. An association between a missense DCLRE1C variant and V-gene and J-gene trimming of TCR beta chains was found in a later genetic analysis and replicated in an independent cohort. In a later analysis, HLA-associated TCR beta chains were found to be more clonally expanded and to have lower generation probabilities than equally common non-associated chains. Linkage disequilibrium might explain the correlated functional status among segregating V segments, but an unknown experimental factor could not be excluded. A later analysis associated 16,951 TCR beta sequences with specific HLA alleles at a false discovery rate of 0.05. The 87-base-pair reads could not distinguish some IMGT-functional V segments, including TRBV6-2 and TRBV6-3, so those segments were excluded. Most TCR sequences were observed very rarely across donors, whereas some public TCRs were present in many individuals. A later analysis reported that several top co-occurrence clusters appeared linked to parvovirus B19, influenza, CMV and Epstein-Barr virus. Assigning TCR associations to individual alleles was difficult when HLA alleles, especially DR and DQ, strongly co-occurred. In vitro tests confirmed that three of the cytomegalovirus-associated TCR beta chains recognize cytomegalovirus antigens. A cluster of highly shared sequence variants was judged likely to be a technical artifact of the sequencing pipeline. According to a later analysis, most CMV-associated TCR beta chains appeared to be HLA-restricted, and the HLA associations seemed to be driven largely by CMV exposure. The classifier was reported to diagnose cytomegalovirus status with high specificity and sensitivity in both the original and validation cohorts. Only TCR beta chains were sequenced in this cohort, and the absence of alpha or paired-chain data limited detectable features. It was suggested by the authors that the approach could potentially be generalized to other disease states and immunological phenotypes. For the cohort, immune exposure information was limited to CMV serostatus. In an earlier analysis of under 600 of the donors, most TCR beta V segments were observed in productive rearrangements about 90% or about 30% of the time, broadly matching IMGT annotations. A further reported finding was that TCR beta sequences accurately predicted the HLA-A and HLA-B alleles for most subjects in the first cohort. The presence/absence analyses assumed that sequencing depth was roughly uniform across donors, and that assumption may not be true. Around 16 rarely observed V segments, including chromosome 9 orphons, were excluded from the earlier analysis of a few hundred of the donors because counts were too low. Because HLA typing was unavailable for some donors at each locus, only the typed subset was used in association tests. The study listed over 150 TCR beta chains as associated with cytomegalovirus.

Based on the germline V gene, the CDR1 and CDR2 sequences are SGHRS and YFSETQ. V is pared back by 0 bases and J by 1 base, with 11 bases lying between the germline termini. From the cysteine up to the phenylalanine, the CDR3 has a length of 15 residues. Solely the CDR3 DNA is kept, with 45 bases framed from the first base. In total, about 650 healthy bone marrow donors made up the cohort. All cohort members were sampled while nominally healthy, although unrecorded immune exposures were likely present. The donor was CMV seropositive and was included in the group of some 290 seropositive cohort members. Each donor provided a peripheral blood sample, and peripheral blood mononuclear cells were used for TCR beta sequencing. Genomic DNA was extracted from the blood cell samples with the Qiagen DNeasy Blood Extraction Kit. Receptor libraries were prepared by the immunoSEQ multiplex PCR assay. A mixture of 60 forward primers for TCR Vbeta segments and 13 reverse primers for TCR Jbeta segments was used in the multiplex PCR. The CDR3 region of rearranged TCR beta genes was amplified from genomic DNA with a multiplex PCR assay. On the Illumina HiSeq System, the amplified TCR beta libraries were sequenced as 87-base-pair reads. The authors' pipeline ran thus. A later analysis tallied approximately 87 million unique TCR beta chains across the 666 repertoires, and about 12 million of those chains were shared by two or more donors. A nearest-neighbor algorithm error-corrected the raw reads and collapsed the reads into unique sequences, merging closely related sequences to remove PCR and sequencing errors. Alignment of CDR3 sequences to IMGT reference sequences was used to assign V, D and J gene segments. For a sequence to be retained, a match of at least six nucleotides to both a V gene segment and a J gene segment was required. Rearrangements were classified as productive when the CDR3 lacked stop codons and remained in frame with V and J, and all other rearrangements were classified as non-productive. Following IMGT convention, CDR3 was defined as the stretch from the second conserved V-encoded cysteine to the conserved J-encoded phenylalanine. Sequences without an unambiguous match to a single V gene segment were excluded from the earlier analysis of approximately 600 of the donors. An earlier analysis of about 590 of the donors classified V segments as functional when productive rearrangements were above 56.7% and as segregating when the standard deviation between donors was above 5%. A statistical classification framework was built to diagnose cytomegalovirus status from the catalog of TCR beta chain sequences. V and J gene assignment, in a later analysis, came from comparing TCR nucleotide sequences with IMGT/GENE-DB human TR gene sequences. Using the TCRdist pipeline, a later analysis assigned CDR3 sequences along with most-parsimonious VDJ recombination scenarios. A later analysis defined each TCR beta chain by its CDR3 amino acid sequence plus V-gene family, and excluded reads lacking a unique V-gene family. To address suspected cross-contamination and a sequencing artifact, a later analysis removed roughly 580 highly shared, low-generation-probability nucleotide sequences. For each public chain, a later analysis derived a clonal expansion index from normalized ranks of inferred template counts within each repertoire. Generation probabilities in a later analysis came from a VDJ recombination model fitted to out-of-frame rearrangements, and those results were checked against IGoR. In a later analysis, TCR-TCR, TCR-HLA and TCR-CMV co-occurrence was scored with hypergeometric tests, and a repertoire-size bias correction was applied to TCR pairs. To estimate false discovery rates, a later analysis permuted the HLA or CMV assignments 20 times. A later analysis grouped co-occurring TCRs with DBSCAN, adding TCRdist sequence similarity when clustering within HLA-allele-positive subsets. Repertoires with fewer than 30,000 or more than 120,000 public chains, plus five repertoires with anomalous nucleotide sharing, were excluded from co-occurrence clustering. The source is immuneACCESS, and TCRdb retained only in-frame sequences with V and J called. Part of the clones is not carried over; for the studies checked, unresolved V genes explain less than half of this, and the remainder is unexplained. From that table come the V and J calls and clone size; the DNA was used to work out D and trimming. The sample has over 150,000 clones on record, approximately 80% of them singletons. Together, the top ten hold about 7.9% of the sample.

Specimen: PBMCs. The chain was built from TRBV5-1 and TRBJ2-7; 6 matching bases give a weak D call of TRBD1. The TCR was taken from a male donor in good health and CMV-seropositive. The CDR3 here reads CASSLAKGGSYEQYF. The nucleotide sequence reads as follows: TGCGCCAGCAGCTTGGCAAAAGGGGGATCCTACGAGCAGTACTTC.